The 3 T cell receptor beta chains given below trace back to one sample, sequenced in a study of beta chain features in type 1 diabetes. Sequenced material consisted of expressed TCRB transcripts (all of the isolated RNA was reverse transcribed). The assay was immunoSEQ multiplex PCR, and TCRdb's table has in-frame clones only and misses some. This sample has some 150,000 clones, with roughly 50% found just once. The sequencing input was Tregs from blood. All receptors come from a man between 18 and 29 years old in good health.

V usage is TRBV28 and J usage is TRBJ2-7; the D gene is possibly TRBD2 (5 bases). The V and J ends lost 7 bases and 1 base respectively, with 17 bases between them. From germline, CDR1 is MDHEN and CDR2 SYDVKM. The CDR3 has 15 amino acids. The CDR3 reads CASMGAVGVSYEQYF. CDR3 DNA: TGTGCCAGCATGGGAGCGGTCGGAGTATCCTACGAGCAGTACTTC.

V is TRBV18 and J is TRBJ1-4; D might be TRBD1 (6 bases). Germline CDR1 KGHSH, CDR2 LQKENI. The V end lost 6 bases, the J end lost 4 bases, and 15 bases lay between the germline ends. The CDR3 length is 15 residues. CDR3 region: CASSPMTGRNEKLFF. CDR3 DNA sequence: TGTGCCAGCTCGCCAATGACAGGACGTAATGAAAAACTGTTTTTT.

The table lists this clone with a few counts. The DNA of the CDR3 is TGTGCCAGCAGCACAGGCCGAATGTCAGGAGAGCAGTACTTC. It encodes CASSTGRMSGEQYF. This rearrangement joins TRBV14 to TRBJ2-7, with a weak D call TRBD1 (5 bases). V was pared by 5 bases and J by 7 bases, with 18 bases between. Germline CDR1 reads SGHDN; CDR2 reads FVKESK. The CDR3 contains 14 residues.